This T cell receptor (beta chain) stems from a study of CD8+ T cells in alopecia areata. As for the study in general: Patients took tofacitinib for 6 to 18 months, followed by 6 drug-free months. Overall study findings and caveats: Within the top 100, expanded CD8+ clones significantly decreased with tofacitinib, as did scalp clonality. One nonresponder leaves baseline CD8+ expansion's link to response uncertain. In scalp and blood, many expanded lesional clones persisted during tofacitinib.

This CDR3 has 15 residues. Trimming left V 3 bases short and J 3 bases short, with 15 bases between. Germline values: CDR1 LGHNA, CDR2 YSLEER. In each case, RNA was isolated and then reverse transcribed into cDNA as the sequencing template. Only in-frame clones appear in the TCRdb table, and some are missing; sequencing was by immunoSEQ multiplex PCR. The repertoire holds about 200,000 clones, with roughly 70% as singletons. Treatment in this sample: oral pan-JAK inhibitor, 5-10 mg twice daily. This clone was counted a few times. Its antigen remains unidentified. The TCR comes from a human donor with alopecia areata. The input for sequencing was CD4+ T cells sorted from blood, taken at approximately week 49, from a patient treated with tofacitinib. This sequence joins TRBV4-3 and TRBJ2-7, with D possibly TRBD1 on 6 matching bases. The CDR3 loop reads CASSQLTRGNYEQYF. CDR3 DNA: TGCGCCAGCAGCCAGCTAACCAGGGGAAACTACGAGCAGTACTTC.